One sample yielded the 2 T cell receptor beta chains listed below, sequenced in a study of blood T cell repertoires in COVID-19. TCRdb keeps only in-frame clones here, not all; method: immunoSEQ multiplex PCR. The table has around 130,000 clones, roughly four fifths seen once. The sequencing sample was made of peripheral blood. These receptors were taken from a human donor in a cohort sampled during active COVID-19.

CDR3 region: CASSQGTSVPRREYF. CDR3 in DNA: TGTGCCAGCAGCCAGGGGACTAGCGTTCCGCGCCGGGAGTACTTC. V and J are TRBV3-1 (or the pseudogene TRBV3-2) and TRBJ2-4; 10 nucleotides align to TRBD2. This CDR3 has 15 residues. CDR1 is LGHDT, CDR2 YNNKEL, per germline (reference sequence). V was pared by 3 bases and J by 14 bases, with 13 bases of the junction left unmatched.

CDR3: CASSLDRSGEGGAFF. As DNA, the CDR3 is TGTGCCAGCAGCTTAGATCGTTCTGGGGAGGGGGGAGCTTTCTTT. The rearrangement links TRBV11-2 to TRBJ1-1; possibly TRBD1 for D (6 bases). V was trimmed by 0 bases and J by 10 bases, leaving 18 bases between them. This CDR3 is built from 15 residues. Germline CDR1 SGHAT, CDR2 FQNNGV.